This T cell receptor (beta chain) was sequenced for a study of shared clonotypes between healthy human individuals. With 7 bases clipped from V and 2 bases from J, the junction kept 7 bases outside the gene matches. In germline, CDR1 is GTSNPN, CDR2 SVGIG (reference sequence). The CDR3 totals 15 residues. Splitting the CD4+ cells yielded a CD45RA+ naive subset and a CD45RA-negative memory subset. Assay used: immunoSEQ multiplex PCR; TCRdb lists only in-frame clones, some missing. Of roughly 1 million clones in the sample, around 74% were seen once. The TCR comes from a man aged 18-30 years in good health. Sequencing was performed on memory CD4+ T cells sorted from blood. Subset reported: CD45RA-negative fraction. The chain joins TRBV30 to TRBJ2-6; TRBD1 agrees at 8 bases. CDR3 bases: TGTGCCTTGACAGGGGTTTTGACTGGGGCCAACGTCCTGACTTTC. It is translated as CALTGVLTGANVLTF.